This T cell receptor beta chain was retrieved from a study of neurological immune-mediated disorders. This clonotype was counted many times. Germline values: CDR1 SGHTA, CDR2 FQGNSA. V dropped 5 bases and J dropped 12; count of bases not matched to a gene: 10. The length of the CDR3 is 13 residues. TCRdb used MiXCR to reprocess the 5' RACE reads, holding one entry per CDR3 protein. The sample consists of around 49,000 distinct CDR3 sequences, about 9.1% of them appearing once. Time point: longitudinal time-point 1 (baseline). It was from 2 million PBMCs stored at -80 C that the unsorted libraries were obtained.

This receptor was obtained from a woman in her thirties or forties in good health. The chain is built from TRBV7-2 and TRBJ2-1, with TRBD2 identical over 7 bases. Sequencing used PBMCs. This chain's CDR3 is CASSPRLAVAQFF. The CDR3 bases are TGTGCCAGCAGCCCCCGACTAGCTGTGGCGCAGTTCTTC.